The 28 T cell receptor beta chains below come from one sample, sequenced in a study of blood T cell repertoires in COVID-19. Profiled with immunoSEQ multiplex PCR; TCRdb holds only in-frame clones, not every one. This repertoire shows fewer than 250,000 clones, around 83% found once; its top ten account for around 8.7%. Sequenced material: peripheral blood. These receptors were taken from a woman between 45 and 60 years old with acute or convalescent COVID-19.

The CDR3 here is CASSAQYGTGKQETQYF. The CDR3 region has the DNA TGTGCCAGCAGTGCCCAGTACGGGACAGGGAAACAAGAGACCCAGTACTTC. The chain recombines TRBV27 with TRBJ2-5; 9 positions agree with TRBD1. From germline, CDR1 is MNHEY and CDR2 SMNVEV (reference sequence). V lost 5 bases and J lost 2; bases outside the gene matches: 12. This CDR3 region has 17 residues.

The V call is TRBV4-2, the J call TRBJ2-7, with TRBD2 matching 9 bases. The CDR3 runs 15 residues. J gave up 0 bases and V 3 bases, and 3 bases lay outside the gene matches. Germline V gene sequence: CDR1 LGHNA, CDR2 YNFKEQ. The CDR3 protein is CASSHLAGPSYEQYF. The CDR3 region has the DNA TGTGCCAGCAGCCACCTAGCGGGACCCTCCTACGAGCAGTACTTC.

This clone was counted between two and nine times. The chain recombines TRBV12-5 with TRBJ2-2, with D perhaps TRBD2 (6 bases). The CDR3 contains 16 residues. Germline CDR1 and CDR2: LGHNT and FRNRAP. V was pared by 2 bases and J by 5 bases, with 15 bases between. CDR3 bases: TGTGCTAGTGGTTTGTTCTCGGGAGTAGGTACCGGGGAGCTGTTTTTT. Its translation: CASGLFSGVGTGELFF.

The chain combines TRBV9 with TRBJ2-3, with a possible D match to TRBD1 (6 bases). Germline CDR1 and CDR2: SGDLS and YYNGEE. The CDR3 length is 15 residues. Trimming shortened V by 3 bases and J by 2 bases, and 13 bases separated the two germline ends. Here the CDR3 reads CASSAIQGSTDTQYF. DNA for the CDR3: TGTGCCAGCAGCGCCATACAGGGATCCACAGATACGCAGTATTTT.

This clone was observed a single time. This chain joins TRBV19 and TRBJ2-3, with 8 bases aligning to TRBD2. After removal of 6 bases from V and 5 bases from J, the junction contained 7 bases not matched to a gene. Per germline, CDR1 LNHDA and CDR2 SQIVND (reference sequence). The CDR3 runs to 14 residues. The CDR3 region has the DNA TGTGCCAGTAGACTCGGACTAGCTATAGATACGCAGTATTTT. It codes for CASRLGLAIDTQYF.

This sequence joins TRBV15 and TRBJ2-7; D is perhaps TRBD2 (6 bases). The CDR3 is 17 amino acids. The V gene's germline CDR1 is LNHNV and CDR2 YYDKDF (reference sequence). V lost 5 bases, J lost 1 base, and 21 bases lay in between. CDR3 loop: CATSPWGPPGGSYEQYF. Here the CDR3 DNA reads TGTGCCACCAGCCCTTGGGGCCCACCTGGGGGGTCCTACGAGCAGTACTTC.

With respect to this clone: This same CDR3 is encoded by further DNA sequences in the sample. The genes are TRBV20-1 and TRBJ1-1, with 7 positions matching TRBD1. The CDR3 is 10 residues long. Trimming cost V 5 bases and J 7 bases; bases outside gene matches: 1. Germline V CDR1 and CDR2: DFQATT, SNEGSKA (reference sequence). CDR3 loop: CSAGDSEAFF. The CDR3 nucleotides are TGCAGTGCTGGGGACAGTGAAGCTTTCTTT.

The V call is TRBV9, the J call TRBJ1-4, with D perhaps TRBD1 (6 bases). This CDR3 has 14 residues. V lost 3 bases and J 5 bases, leaving 11 bases between the germline ends. The germline gives CDR1 SGDLS, CDR2 YYNGEE. In nucleotides, the CDR3 is TGTGCCAGCAGCGCGGACAGCGAGAATGAAAAACTGTTTTTT. It is translated as CASSADSENEKLFF.

This clone appeared once. The chain is built from TRBV13 and TRBJ2-1; TRBD1 is a possible D gene (6 bases). Germline CDR1 PRHDT, CDR2 FYEKMQ (reference sequence). V lost 4 bases to trimming and J lost 2 bases, with 15 bases between them. The CDR3 runs to 16 residues. The DNA of the CDR3 is TGTGCCAGCAGCTCGACAGGTCCCTCCCCCTACAATGAGCAGTTCTTC. It yields the protein CASSSTGPSPYNEQFF.

The chain employs TRBV7-2 and TRBJ1-5; 9 nucleotides agree with TRBD1. The CDR3 totals 15 residues. CDR1 SGHTA and CDR2 FQGNSA come from the germline V gene. Germline trimming cut 4 bases from V and 3 bases from J; bases unmatched to any gene: 4. This CDR3 is CASSSWTGVNQPQHF. The CDR3 bases are TGTGCCAGCAGCTCTTGGACAGGGGTCAATCAGCCCCAGCATTTT. Drawing the rest from reference TRBV7-2 and TRBJ1-5, the complete variable domain is GAGVSQSPSNKVTEKGKDVELRCDPISGHTALYWYRQSLGQGLEFLIYFQGNSAPDKSGLPSDRFSAERTGGSVSTLTIQRTQQEDSAVYLCASSSWTGVNQPQHFGDGTRLSIL.

The gene calls are TRBV5-1 and TRBJ2-7; TRBD2 matches 9 bases. Per germline, CDR1 SGHRS and CDR2 YFSETQ. The CDR3 is 15 residues long. The V and J ends lost 3 bases and 0 bases, in that order; junction bases with no gene match: 4. CDR3 nucleotide sequence: TGCGCCAGCAGCTCCCAAGCGGGAGGCTCCTACGAGCAGTACTTC. Translation: CASSSQAGGSYEQYF. Full variable domain (remainder filled in from reference TRBV5-1 and TRBJ2-7): KAGVTQTPRYLIKTRGQQVTLSCSPISGHRSVSWYQQTPGQGLQFLFEYFSETQRNKGNFPGRFSGRQFSNSRSEMNVSTLELGDSALYLCASSSQAGGSYEQYFGPGTRLTVT.

CDR3 loop: CASSYGASYGYTF. The CDR3 nucleotides are TGTGCCAGCAGTTATGGGGCGAGCTATGGCTACACCTTC. This chain connects TRBV6-6 to TRBJ1-2, with D tentatively TRBD1 (5 bases). The CDR3 totals 13 residues. Trimming removed 3 bases from V and 4 bases from J, with 9 bases in between. From germline, CDR1 is MNHNY and CDR2 SVGAGI (reference sequence).

The genes are TRBV2 and TRBJ1-1, with D possibly TRBD1 on 6 matching bases. The CDR3 extends over 11 amino acids. CDR1 is SNHLY, CDR2 FYNNEI, per germline. The V gene lost 7 bases and the J gene lost 8 bases, with 11 bases spanning the gap. The CDR3 bases are TGTGCCAGCACTTACAGGGAGGAAGCTTTCTTT. It specifies CASTYREEAFF.

This chain connects TRBV7-2 to TRBJ1-6; 9 nucleotides agree with TRBD1. Germline V gene sequence: CDR1 SGHTA, CDR2 FQGNSA. The V gene end was trimmed by 3 bases and the J gene end by 7 bases; junction bases not matched to a gene: 4. CDR3 length: 15 residues. For the CDR3, the DNA is TGTGCCAGCAGCTTCAGGACAGGGGAAAATTCACCCCTCCACTTT. It is translated as CASSFRTGENSPLHF. Drawing the rest from reference TRBV7-2 and TRBJ1-6, the complete variable domain is GAGVSQSPSNKVTEKGKDVELRCDPISGHTALYWYRQSLGQGLEFLIYFQGNSAPDKSGLPSDRFSAERTGGSVSTLTIQRTQQEDSAVYLCASSFRTGENSPLHFGNGTRLTVT.

This chain uses TRBV29-1 with TRBJ1-1, with 7 bases fitting TRBD1. CDR3 length: 12 amino acids. Looked up from germline, CDR1 is SQVTM and CDR2 is ANQGSEA. The V and J ends lost 7 bases and 1 base, in that order; junction bases with no gene match: 3. In nucleotides, the CDR3 is TGCAGCGCCAGACAGGGGAACACTGAAGCTTTCTTT. As protein: CSARQGNTEAFF.

This chain joins TRBV19 and TRBJ1-1; unclear D gene. Trimming shortened V by 2 bases and J by 6 bases, and 13 bases separated the two germline ends. The CDR3 has 14 residues. CDR1 and CDR2 from the germline V gene are LNHDA and SQIVND (reference sequence). CDR3 loop: CASSISVQISEAFF. In DNA, the CDR3 is TGTGCCAGTAGTATATCGGTACAGATATCTGAAGCTTTCTTT.

The V gene is TRBV7-9, the J gene TRBJ2-1; 12 bases map to TRBD2. The V and J ends lost 5 bases and 7 bases, in that order; junction bases with no gene match: 9. The CDR3 loop spans 16 amino acids. Looked up from germline, CDR1 is SEHNR and CDR2 is FQNEAQ (reference sequence). The CDR3 sequence: CASSPPLAGGGNEQFF. As DNA, the CDR3 is TGTGCCAGCAGCCCCCCGCTAGCGGGAGGGGGGAATGAGCAGTTCTTC.

The chain links TRBV19 to TRBJ2-1; possibly TRBD1 for D (6 bases). V lost 4 bases and J lost 10, with 14 bases in between. From germline, CDR1 is LNHDA and CDR2 SQIVND (reference sequence). The CDR3 has 13 residues. The CDR3 sequence is CASSTTRGNEQFF. The DNA of the CDR3 is TGTGCCAGTAGTACCACTAGGGGGAACGAGCAGTTCTTC.

This clone has more than one count but fewer than ten. The rearrangement links TRBV29-1 to TRBJ2-7, with D perhaps matching TRBD1 (6 bases). Trimming left V 3 bases short and J 3 bases short, with 12 bases between. The CDR3 is made up of 13 amino acids. Germline CDR1 is SQVTM and CDR2 is ANQGSEA. The CDR3 DNA follows: TGCAGCGTTGACGCAGGGGCAGACTACGAGCAGTACTTC. It is translated as CSVDAGADYEQYF.

This sequence joins TRBV27 and TRBJ2-7; D may be TRBD2 (6 bases). V was trimmed by 2 bases and J by 6 bases, leaving 14 bases between them. This CDR3 is built from 14 residues. CDR1 MNHEY and CDR2 SMNVEV come from the germline V gene (reference sequence). The CDR3 loop is CASSLMGTAGEQYF. CDR3 in DNA: TGTGCCAGCAGTTTAATGGGGACTGCCGGCGAGCAGTACTTC.

V gene TRBV6-5 combines with J gene TRBJ1-2; TRBD1 aligns across 9 bases. Germline CDR1 reads MNHEY; CDR2 reads SVGAGI. The CDR3 consists of 16 residues. V dropped 2 bases and J dropped 8; count of bases not matched to a gene: 12. CDR3 sequence: CASSYRSGTGNGGYTF. Here the CDR3 DNA reads TGTGCCAGCAGTTACCGTTCCGGGACAGGGAACGGGGGCTACACCTTC.

This chain connects TRBV2 to TRBJ2-7; 9 bases agree with TRBD1. V dropped 1 base and J dropped 2; count of bases not matched to a gene: 9. The CDR3 runs to 17 residues. CDR1 and CDR2 from the germline V gene are SNHLY and FYNNEI. The CDR3 is CASSEGLGQGTPYEQYF. CDR3 DNA sequence: TGTGCCAGCAGTGAAGGGTTAGGACAGGGGACTCCCTACGAGCAGTACTTC.

The V and J genes are TRBV5-1 and TRBJ2-1; D call uncertain. This CDR3 is 16 amino acids long. V shed 1 base and J shed 4 bases, with 15 bases lying between them. Germline V gene lookup returns CDR1 SGHRS and CDR2 YFSETQ. For the CDR3, the DNA is TGCGCCAGCAGCTTGACCCCCATCGTAGATTACAATGAGCAGTTCTTC. Its protein is CASSLTPIVDYNEQFF.

CDR3 sequence: CASSYEAGTAYEQYF. The DNA of the CDR3 is TGTGCCAGCAGTTACGAAGCCGGGACAGCCTACGAGCAGTACTTC. The genes are TRBV6-5 and TRBJ2-7; TRBD1 agrees at 7 bases. Germline CDR1 is MNHEY and CDR2 is SVGAGI. This CDR3 comprises 15 residues. The junction had 6 bases not matched to a gene; V was cut back by 2 bases and J by 2 bases.

The chain is built from TRBV19 and TRBJ2-6, with a possible D match to TRBD2 (6 bases). V was pared by 3 bases and J by 2 bases, with 11 bases between. Looked up from germline, CDR1 is LNHDA and CDR2 is SQIVND (reference sequence). The CDR3 loop spans 16 amino acids. CDR3 in amino acids: CASSMTEGTGANVLTF. The CDR3 DNA reads TGTGCCAGTAGTATGACGGAGGGCACTGGGGCCAACGTCCTGACTTTC. The full variable domain, rest sourced from reference TRBV19 and TRBJ2-6, is DGGITQSPKYLFRKEGQNVTLSCEQNLNHDAMYWYRQDPGQGLRLIYYSQIVNDFQKGDIAEGYSVSREKKESFPLTVTSAQKNPTAFYLCASSMTEGTGANVLTFGAGSRLTVL.

The chain has TRBV11-3 and TRBJ2-2; TRBD2 matches at 7 bases. With V trimmed by 2 bases and J by 5 bases, 8 bases remained unmatched. The CDR3 runs 16 residues. Germline V CDR1 and CDR2: SGHNT, YENEEA. The CDR3 DNA reads as TGTGCCAGCAGCTTATCTGCGGGAGTTGGAACCGGGGAGCTGTTTTTT. Translated, it gives CASSLSAGVGTGELFF.

The chain joins TRBV7-2 to TRBJ1-1, with 9 bases lining up with TRBD1. CDR1 and CDR2 (germline): SGHTA, FQGNSA. The CDR3 consists of 18 residues. With 1 base clipped from V and 4 bases from J, the junction kept 13 bases outside the gene matches. The CDR3: CASSLGRSRDRVGTEAFF. CDR3 nucleotides: TGTGCCAGCAGCTTAGGCCGAAGCCGGGACAGGGTAGGCACTGAAGCTTTCTTT.

The chain recombines TRBV4-1 with TRBJ1-5, with D unclear. The CDR3 is 15 residues long. CDR1 and CDR2 (germline): MGHRA, YSYEKL. With 1 base removed from V and 4 bases from J, the gap between germline ends came to 11 bases. CDR3 sequence: CASSQGSGWNQPQHF. The CDR3 DNA is TGCGCCAGCAGCCAAGGGAGCGGTTGGAATCAGCCCCAGCATTTT.